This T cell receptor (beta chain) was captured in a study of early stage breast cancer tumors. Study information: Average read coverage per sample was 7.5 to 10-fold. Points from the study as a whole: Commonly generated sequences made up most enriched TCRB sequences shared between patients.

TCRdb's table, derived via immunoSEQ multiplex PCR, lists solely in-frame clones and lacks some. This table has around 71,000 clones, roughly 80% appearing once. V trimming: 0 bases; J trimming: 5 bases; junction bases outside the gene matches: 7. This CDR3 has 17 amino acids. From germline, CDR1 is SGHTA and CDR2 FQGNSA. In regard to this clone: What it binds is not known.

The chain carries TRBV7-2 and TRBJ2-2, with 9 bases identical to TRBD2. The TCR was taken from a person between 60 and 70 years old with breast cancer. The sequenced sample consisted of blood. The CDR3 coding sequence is TGTGCCAGCAGCTTAGCGGTGGCGGGAGGGGGTACCGGGGAGCTGTTTTTT. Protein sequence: CASSLAVAGGGTGELFF. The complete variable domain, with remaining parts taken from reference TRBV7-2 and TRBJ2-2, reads GAGVSQSPSNKVTEKGKDVELRCDPISGHTALYWYRQSLGQGLEFLIYFQGNSAPDKSGLPSDRFSAERTGGSVSTLTIQRTQQEDSAVYLCASSLAVAGGGTGELFFGEGSRLTVL.